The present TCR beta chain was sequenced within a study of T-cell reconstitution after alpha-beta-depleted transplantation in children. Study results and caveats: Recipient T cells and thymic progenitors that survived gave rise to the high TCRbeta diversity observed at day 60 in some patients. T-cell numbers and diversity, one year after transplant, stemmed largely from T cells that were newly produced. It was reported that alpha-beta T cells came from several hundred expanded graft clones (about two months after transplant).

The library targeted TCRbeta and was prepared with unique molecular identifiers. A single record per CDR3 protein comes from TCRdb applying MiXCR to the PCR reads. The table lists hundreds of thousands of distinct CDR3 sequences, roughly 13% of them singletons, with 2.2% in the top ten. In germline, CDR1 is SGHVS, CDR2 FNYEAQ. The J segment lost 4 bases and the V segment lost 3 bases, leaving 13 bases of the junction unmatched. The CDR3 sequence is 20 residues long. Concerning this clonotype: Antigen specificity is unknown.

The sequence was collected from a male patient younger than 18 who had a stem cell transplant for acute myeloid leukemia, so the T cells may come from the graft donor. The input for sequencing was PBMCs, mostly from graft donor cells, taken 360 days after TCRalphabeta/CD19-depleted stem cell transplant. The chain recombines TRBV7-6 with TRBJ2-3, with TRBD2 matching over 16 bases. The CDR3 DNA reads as TGTGCCAGCAGCTTGGGGTTCCCGGGACTAGCGGGAGGGCCCCCAGATACGCAGTATTTT. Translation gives CASSLGFPGLAGGPPDTQYF. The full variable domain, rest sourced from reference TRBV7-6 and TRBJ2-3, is GAGVSQSPRYKVTKRGQDVALRCDPISGHVSLYWYRQALGQGPEFLTYFNYEAQQDKSGLPNDRFSAERPEGSISTLTIQRTEQRDSAMYRCASSLGFPGLAGGPPDTQYFGPGTRLTVL.